Below, 4 T cell receptor beta chains from the same sample are listed, as sequenced in a study of cytomegalovirus exposure and HLA in healthy donors. Vbeta (60) and Jbeta (13) primers were used in the PCR. The method was immunoSEQ multiplex PCR; TCRdb's version includes in-frame clones alone and lacks a portion of them. This table has roughly 80,000 clones, around 60% appearing once. The sequenced sample was PBMCs. The receptor set was obtained from a male donor in good health and CMV-seropositive.

There are a few counts of this clone. The rearrangement uses TRBV7-8 and TRBJ2-1; TRBD2 matches at 13 bases. CDR1 is SGHVS and CDR2 is FQNEAQ in the germline V gene. With V trimmed by 5 bases and J by 5 bases, 3 bases remained unmatched. There are 15 residues in the CDR3. The CDR3 region is CASSPGLAGDNEQFF. In DNA form, the CDR3 reads TGTGCCAGCAGCCCAGGACTAGCGGGAGACAATGAGCAGTTCTTC.

V gene TRBV11-2 combines with J gene TRBJ2-5; tentatively, D is TRBD1 (8 bases). Germline CDR1 is SGHAT and CDR2 is FQNNGV. The V and J ends lost 6 bases and 2 bases respectively, with 16 bases between them. The CDR3 spans 15 residues. In nucleotides, the CDR3 is TGTGCCAGCAGGGGGGGGACAGGAGGGCAAGAGACCCAGTACTTC. Translated, it gives CASRGGTGGQETQYF. The full variable domain, rest sourced from reference TRBV11-2 and TRBJ2-5, is EAGVAQSPRYKIIEKRQSVAFWCNPISGHATLYWYQQILGQGPKLLIQFQNNGVVDDSQLPKDRFSAERLKGVDSTLKIQPAKLEDSAVYLCASRGGTGGQETQYFGPGTRLLVL.

This chain connects TRBV21-1 to TRBJ2-7; the table's D call, TRBD1, was not checked against the DNA. TRBV21-1 is a documented pseudogene. CDR3 length: 14 residues. Here the CDR3 reads CATSTGLDSYEQYF. The CDR3 DNA follows: TGTGCCACCTCGACAGGGCTTGATTCCTACGAGCAGTACTTC.

The V call is TRBV4-1, the J call TRBJ2-5; TRBD2 matches 10 bases. The germline CDR1 and CDR2 sequences are MGHRA and YSYEKL. The CDR3 runs 15 residues. V was clipped by 0 bases and J by 5 bases; unmatched bases: 3. CDR3 bases: TGCGCCAGCAGCCAAGATGGACTAGCGGTGGAGACCCAGTACTTC. This translates into CASSQDGLAVETQYF.